This record concerns one T cell receptor (beta chain) sequence. This clonotype was observed at least ten times. The target of this receptor is not known. No base quality information exists; no much larger clone differs at one position. Patients with hyperthyroidism were aged 18 to 65 years, had been newly diagnosed, and had a disease duration of less than 2 months. Anyone with other autoimmune diseases, uncontrolled infections, pregnancy or lactation was excluded from the study. Diagnosis was based on clinical symptoms, serum thyroxine, TRAb, thyroid ultrasound and orbital computed tomography. Total RNA was extracted with Trizol reagent and quality-checked on an Agilent 2100 Bioanalyzer. For repertoire sequencing, the TCR beta CDR3 regions were amplified from RNA transcripts. The first round was an RT-PCR using HTBI primers with the Qiagen OneStep RT-PCR kit, and this first round was followed by a second-round multiplex PCR, then size selection and purification. Sequencing of the libraries was carried out on an Illumina HiSeq2000 in paired-end mode with 100 bp reads. In the paper's pipeline: Reads were processed with SOAPnuke, discarding reads with adapters, uncalled bases, mean Phred below 15, or no exact constant-primer or identifier match. COPE v1.2.5 was used to merge the high-quality paired reads. Unique nucleotide sequences were defined as clonotypes and aligned to IMGT TRB V, D and J references using MiTCR v1.1. Analysis was restricted to V-J combinations with a frequency above 0.0001, which covered over 98% of repertoires. For each V-J combination, a TCR clonal expansion and chaos score was defined as the ratio of F50 clonal expansion to chaos observed in the TCRdist matrix. Features were reduced by Welch's t-statistics and random forest to 10 to 15 V-J combinations, which fed a naive Bayes classifier. The similarity between thyroid and blood repertoires was quantified using the Morisita-Horn index. Clones were called with MiXCR by TCRdb after fastp trimmed the public reads at Q25, and only in-frame beta chains were retained. Here each entry gathers all rows of one CDR3 protein and keeps the most common genes and DNA. The V and J calls were determined by TCRdb, not by the authors. This sample is represented by over a million distinct CDR3 sequences; 36% of them were singletons. 11% of the sample rests with the top ten.

The data were obtained in a study of Graves' ophthalmopathy and Graves' hyperthyroidism (dated by TCRdb to the late 2010s). For context, the study as a whole: Hyperthyroidism was defined as stable when no progression to ophthalmopathy occurred within 18 months of follow-up. The study used TCR beta repertoire signatures to distinguish Graves' ophthalmopathy from Graves' hyperthyroidism and to predict progression to ophthalmopathy. In total, 135 blood samples were TCR-sequenced: under 45 ophthalmopathy, approximately 80 hyperthyroidism and roughly 17 hyperthyroidism-to-ophthalmopathy patients. To explore V-J signatures that separate ophthalmopathy from hyperthyroidism, a discovery set of about a hundred patients was enrolled, consisting of more than 40 with ophthalmopathy and under 65 with stable hyperthyroidism. An independent validation cohort comprised 18 hyperthyroidism patients and over 15 patients who later progressed from hyperthyroidism to ophthalmopathy. T-cell repertoires of thyroid tissue and blood were compared in a handful of hyperthyroidism patients. After sampling, hyperthyroidism patients received methimazole starting at 30 mg daily, and ophthalmopathy patients received high-dose intravenous methylprednisolone.

The full study reports these points: In cross-validation, the 13-signature model distinguished ophthalmopathy from stable hyperthyroidism with around 90% sensitivity and 81.08% specificity, while in the test set the corresponding values were roughly 80% and 75%. In validation, the model predicted ophthalmopathy progression with about 64% sensitivity and roughly 72% specificity; approximately 12 predicted patients were CT-confirmed with GO in a median of around 6 months. No statistical method was used to predetermine the sample size, and group allocation was not hidden from the investigators. Most expanded thyroid clonotypes with a frequency above 0.001 also appeared in blood, which suggests that blood repertoires may reflect the immune response in the thyroid.

Reading from cysteine to phenylalanine, the CDR3 counts 14 amino acids. Only the CDR3 DNA is retained, 42 bases long and in frame from the first base. The germline V gene provides CDR1 SGHVS and CDR2 FQNEAQ. Compared with germline, V lacks 5 bases and J lacks 4 bases; bases without a gene match: 6. Sequencing was performed on peripheral blood or thyroid tissue (not recorded which). The TCR comes from an adult man with Graves' hyperthyroidism. This receptor chain uses TRBV7-8 and TRBJ2-5, and 8 junction bases match TRBD1. The CDR3 loop reads CASSEDRVRETQYF. The nucleotides read TGTGCCAGCAGCGAGGACAGGGTACGAGAGACCCAGTACTTC. Supplemented by the reference TRBV7-8 and TRBJ2-5 proteins around the CDR3, the complete variable domain is GAGVSQSPRYKVAKRGQDVALRCDPISGHVSLFWYQQALGQGPEFLTYFQNEAQLDKSGLPSDRFFAERPEGSVSTLKIQRTQQEDSAVYLCASSEDRVRETQYFGPGTRLLVL.